The rows below give T cell receptor beta chains drawn from one sample of a study of CD8 T cells in Susac syndrome. TCRdb redid the calling of the immunoSEQ multiplex PCR reads with MiXCR, one entry per CDR3 protein. The data show 150,000 to 200,000 distinct CDR3 sequences, with approximately 93% seen just once and 0.095% to 0.12% held by the top ten. The specimen sequenced was CD4+ T cells from PBMCs. The receptors derive from a human donor in good health. CDR3s include the opening cysteine and the closing phenylalanine or tryptophan. Each record gives: V gene, CDR3 length, clone size, J gene, D gene, CDR3 protein, CDR3 DNA. D genes are given only for firm matches. Size is omitted from some rows. Given values are once, few, many or a class for expanded clones.

>TRBV28|9|NA|TRBJ1-1|NA
CARNTEAFF
TGTGCCAGAAACACTGAAGCTTTCTTT
>TRBV28|15|NA|TRBJ1-2|NA
CASSLKRGRIYGYTF
TGTGCCAGCAGTTTAAAGCGGGGGCGAATATATGGCTACACCTTC
>TRBV7-9|16|NA|TRBJ2-2|NA
CASSLVPATGTGELFF
TGTGCCAGCAGCTTAGTCCCGGCCACGGGCACCGGGGAGCTGTTTTTT
>TRBV5-1|15|NA|TRBJ1-1|NA
CASSPLIRGSTEAFF
TGCGCCAGCAGCCCCCTTATTCGGGGGAGCACTGAAGCTTTCTTT
>TRBV14|16|NA|TRBJ2-4|NA
CASSQERGKTKNIQYF
TGTGCCAGCAGCCAAGAGCGGGGAAAGACCAAAAACATTCAGTACTTC
>TRBV19|14|few|TRBJ2-2|NA
CASSWGLNTGELFF
TGTGCCAGTAGTTGGGGCCTAAACACCGGGGAGCTGTTTTTT
>TRBV29-1|12|few|TRBJ2-7|TRBD1
CSVTWTGREQYF
TGCAGCGTTACATGGACAGGGCGCGAGCAGTACTTC
>TRBV27|15|NA|TRBJ2-5|TRBD2
CASGTSGGPQETQYF
TGTGCCAGCGGGACTAGCGGGGGCCCCCAAGAGACCCAGTACTTC
>TRBV27|14|NA|TRBJ2-7|NA
CASSPGGEGYEQYF
TGTGCCAGCAGTCCAGGGGGGGAGGGCTACGAGCAGTACTTC
>TRBV3-1|13|NA|TRBJ2-3|NA
CASSQGRADTQYF
TGTGCCAGCAGCCAAGGACGGGCAGATACGCAGTATTTT
>TRBV7-2|12|few|TRBJ2-2|NA
CASSLGFGELFF
TGTGCCAGCAGCTTAGGGTTCGGGGAGCTGTTTTTT
>TRBV6-2/TRBV6-3|17|NA|TRBJ2-7|NA
CASRSDGVPWGFGEQYF
TGTGCCAGCAGATCGGACGGTGTCCCCTGGGGTTTTGGCGAGCAGTACTTC
>TRBV7-2|17|NA|TRBJ1-6|NA
CASSLDTGSSYNSPLHF
TGTGCCAGCAGCTTGGATACAGGGAGCTCCTATAATTCACCCCTCCACTTT
>TRBV6-5|13|NA|TRBJ2-3|NA
CASTGPGRNTQYF
TGTGCCAGCACCGGACCCGGGAGAAATACGCAGTATTTT
>TRBV20-1|14|NA|TRBJ1-6|NA
CSARGERWNSPLHF
TGCAGTGCTAGAGGAGAAAGGTGGAATTCACCCCTCCACTTT
>TRBV20-1|16|NA|TRBJ1-6|TRBD1
CSAKFLPGQGRSPLHF
TGCAGTGCTAAATTTCTCCCGGGACAGGGCAGATCACCCCTCCACTTT
>TRBV19|18|NA|TRBJ2-4|NA
CASSLRRRTASYGNIQYF
TGTGCCAGTAGTCTCCGGCGCAGGACAGCATCTTACGGAAACATTCAGTACTTC
>TRBV29-1|12|NA|TRBJ1-6|NA
CSVGDGNSPLHF
TGCAGCGTTGGAGACGGAAATTCACCCCTCCACTTT
>TRBV6-5|15|once|TRBJ2-7|NA
CASTHRASGTYEQYF
TGTGCCAGCACCCATCGGGCCTCAGGAACGTACGAGCAGTACTTC
>TRBV30|14|NA|TRBJ2-1|NA
CAWSYAGGRDEQFF
TGTGCCTGGAGTTATGCCGGGGGCCGGGATGAGCAGTTCTTC
>TRBV29-1|13|NA|TRBJ1-2|NA
CSVDGRGGSGYTF
TGCAGCGTTGATGGCAGGGGAGGTTCGGGCTACACCTTC
>TRBV11-2|16|NA|TRBJ2-3|TRBD1
CASSRRQGLVEDTQYF
TGTGCCAGCAGCCGACGACAGGGGTTAGTAGAAGATACGCAGTATTTT
>TRBV24-1|13|NA|TRBJ1-2|NA
CATSDYPTQGYTF
TGTGCCACCAGTGACTACCCGACTCAAGGCTACACCTTC
>TRBV5-1|17|NA|TRBJ2-1|TRBD2
CASSITLAGVTNNEQFF
TGCGCCAGCAGCATAACACTAGCGGGGGTTACCAACAATGAGCAGTTCTTC
>TRBV3-1|14|NA|TRBJ1-2|TRBD1
CASSRNRGGYGYTF
TGTGCCAGCAGCCGCAACAGGGGCGGGTATGGCTACACCTTC
>TRBV3-1|17|NA|TRBJ1-6|TRBD1
CASSQGPPGQGSSPLHF
TGTGCCAGCAGCCAAGGACCCCCGGGACAGGGAAGTTCACCCCTCCACTTT
>TRBV18|16|NA|TRBJ1-2|NA
CASKERVQPTNYGYTF
TGTGCCAGCAAGGAACGGGTACAGCCGACAAACTATGGCTACACCTTC
>TRBV29-1|11|NA|TRBJ1-4|NA
CSGWRNEKLFF
TGCAGCGGGTGGCGAAATGAAAAACTGTTTTTT
>TRBV20-1|16|NA|TRBJ2-5|NA
CSARDLGGPLGETQYF
TGCAGTGCTAGAGATCTCGGGGGACCGCTTGGAGAGACCCAGTACTTC
>TRBV7-2|14|NA|TRBJ1-2|NA
CASSSGTRGYGYTF
TGTGCCAGCAGCTCTGGTACAAGAGGCTATGGCTACACCTTC
>TRBV4-3|19|NA|TRBJ1-1|NA
CASSQSVGLNTHRNTEAFF
TGCGCCAGCAGCCAATCCGTGGGATTAAACACCCACCGGAACACTGAAGCTTTCTTT
>TRBV12-3/TRBV12-4|16|NA|TRBJ2-3|NA
CASSLMTPTSTDTQYF
TGTGCCAGCAGTCTAATGACTCCTACAAGCACAGATACGCAGTATTTT
>TRBV27|16|few|TRBJ2-2|TRBD2
CASSRRLAGGTGELFF
TGTGCCAGCAGTCGACGACTAGCGGGGGGCACCGGGGAGCTGTTTTTT
>TRBV20-1|20|NA|TRBJ1-5|TRBD1
CSARPLLGQGRSVGNQPQHF
TGCAGTGCTAGACCCCTCCTTGGACAGGGGCGTAGCGTTGGCAATCAGCCCCAGCATTTT
>TRBV20-1|8|NA|TRBJ1-2|NA
CSAGGSAF
TGCAGTGCCGGAGGCAGCGCCTTC
>TRBV7-9|16|once|TRBJ1-2|TRBD1
CASSWSGGQGNYGYTF
TGTGCCAGCAGCTGGTCGGGAGGACAGGGGAACTATGGCTACACCTTC